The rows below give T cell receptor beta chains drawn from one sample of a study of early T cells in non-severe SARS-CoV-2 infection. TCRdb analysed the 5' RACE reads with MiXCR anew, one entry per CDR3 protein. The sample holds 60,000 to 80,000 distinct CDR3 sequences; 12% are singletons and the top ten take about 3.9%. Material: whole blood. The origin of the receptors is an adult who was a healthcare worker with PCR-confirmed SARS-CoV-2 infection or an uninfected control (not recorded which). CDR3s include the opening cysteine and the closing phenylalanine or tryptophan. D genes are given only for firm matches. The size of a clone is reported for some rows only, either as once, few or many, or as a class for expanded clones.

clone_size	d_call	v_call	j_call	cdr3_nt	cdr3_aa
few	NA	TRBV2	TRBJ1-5	TGTGCCAGCAGTGTACAGGCAACCAATCAGCCCCAGCATTTT	CASSVQATNQPQHF
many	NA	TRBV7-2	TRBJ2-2	TGTGCCAGCAGCCGGGACTTTTCCACCGGGGAGCTGTTTTTT	CASSRDFSTGELFF
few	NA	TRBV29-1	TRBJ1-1	TGCAGCGTAACAGGGAACACTGAAGCTTTCTTT	CSVTGNTEAFF
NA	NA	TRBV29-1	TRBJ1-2	TGCAGCGTTGCGGCTCGCGGGGGCTATGGCTACACCTTC	CSVAARGGYGYTF
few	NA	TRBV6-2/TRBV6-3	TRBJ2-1	TGTGCCAGCGGTACGGGGCCCTCCTACAATGAGCAGTTCTTC	CASGTGPSYNEQFF
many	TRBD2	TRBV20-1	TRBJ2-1	TGCAGTGCTGTGAGTCCGGGACTAGCGGGATACAATGAGCAGTTCTTC	CSAVSPGLAGYNEQFF
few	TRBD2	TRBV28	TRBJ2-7	TGTGCCAGCAGTTCGGGACTAGCGGGAGGTTCGACCTACGAGCAGTACTTC	CASSSGLAGGSTYEQYF
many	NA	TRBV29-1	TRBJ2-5	TGCAGCGTTGTTGGGGGAGGAGAGACCCAGTACTTC	CSVVGGGETQYF
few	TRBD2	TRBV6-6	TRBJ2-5	TGTGCCAGCAGTTCTCTGTTGGGACTACCAGAGACCCAGTACTTC	CASSSLLGLPETQYF
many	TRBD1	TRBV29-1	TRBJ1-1	TGCAGCGTTCTCCGGGACAGGGGAACTGAAGCTTTCTTT	CSVLRDRGTEAFF
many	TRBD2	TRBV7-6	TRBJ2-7	TGTGCCAGCAGCTTATCCACGACTAGCGGGAGCATCAACGAGCAGTACTTC	CASSLSTTSGSINEQYF
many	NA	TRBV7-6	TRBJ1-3	TGTGCCAGCAGCTTGGCGACGGGCTCTGGAAACACCATATATTTT	CASSLATGSGNTIYF
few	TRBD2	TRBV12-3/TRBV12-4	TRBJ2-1	TGTGCCAGCAGTGGGACTAGCGCCCTCGGTGAGCAGTTCTTC	CASSGTSALGEQFF
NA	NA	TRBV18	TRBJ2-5	TGTGCCAGCTCACCCCGGGGAAAAGAGACCCAGTACTTC	CASSPRGKETQYF
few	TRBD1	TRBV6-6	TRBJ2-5	TGTGCCAGCAGTTTCCTAGGACAGGAGGAAGGGACCCAGTACTTC	CASSFLGQEEGTQYF
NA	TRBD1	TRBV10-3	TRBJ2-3	TGTGCCATCAGTGAGCGGGGACAGGGAACAGATACGCAGTATTTT	CAISERGQGTDTQYF
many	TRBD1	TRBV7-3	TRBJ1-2	TGTGCCAGCAGTCTACAGGGGGGAAGAGGCTACACCTTC	CASSLQGGRGYTF
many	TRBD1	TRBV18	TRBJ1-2	TGTGCCAGCTCACTGGACAGGGACTATGGCTACACCTTC	CASSLDRDYGYTF
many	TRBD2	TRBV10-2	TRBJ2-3	TGCGCCAGCAGTGGGGTAGCGGGGGGGGTAGATACGCAGTATTTT	CASSGVAGGVDTQYF
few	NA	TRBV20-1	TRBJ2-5	TGCAGTGCTCCCCGAGCCGGTAATCCGGAGACCCAGTACTTC	CSAPRAGNPETQYF
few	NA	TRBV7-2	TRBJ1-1	TGTGCCAGCAGCCTTATACAGGGAGGCGCTGAAGCTTTCTTT	CASSLIQGGAEAFF
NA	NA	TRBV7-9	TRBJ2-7	TGTGCCAGCAACCAAAAGGGTTTACGCGACGAGCAGTACTTC	CASNQKGLRDEQYF
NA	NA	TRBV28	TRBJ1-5	TGTGCCACCGGGGGGGGGCTACCCACCAATCAGCCCCAGCATTTT	CATGGGLPTNQPQHF
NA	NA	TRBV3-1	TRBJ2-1	TGTGCCAGCAGCCGACGAGTCGTCGGGGAATCCTACAATGAGCAGTTCTTC	CASSRRVVGESYNEQFF
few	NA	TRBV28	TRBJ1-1	TGTGCCAGCAGTTTAATTAGGCGGGGAACAGTAACAAACCGTAACACTGAAGCTTTCTTT	CASSLIRRGTVTNRNTEAFF
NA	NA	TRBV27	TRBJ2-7	TGTGCCAGCAGTCCCAAGGAATTCGATTACGAGCAGTACTTC	CASSPKEFDYEQYF
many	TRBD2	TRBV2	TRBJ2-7	TGTGCCAGCTCTAGATCAGCGGGAGGGCTCGAGCAGTACTTC	CASSRSAGGLEQYF
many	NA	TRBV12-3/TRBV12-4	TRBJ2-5	TGTGCCAGCAGTTTTTCGGCTAGAGAGACCCAGTACTTC	CASSFSARETQYF
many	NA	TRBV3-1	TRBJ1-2	TGTGCCAGCAGCCCATCTTTAGGAAGGTATGGCTACACCTTC	CASSPSLGRYGYTF
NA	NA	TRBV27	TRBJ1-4	TGTGCCAGCAGCTATTCGGCAACTAATGAAAAACTGTTTTTT	CASSYSATNEKLFF
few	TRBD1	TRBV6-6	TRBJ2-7	TGTGCCAGCAGTCCGGGATACAAGACAGGGGAGCAGTACTTC	CASSPGYKTGEQYF
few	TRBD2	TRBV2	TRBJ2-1	TGTGCCAGCAGTTCCCGGACTAGCGGGAGGGCCGGTGAGCAGTTCTTC	CASSSRTSGRAGEQFF
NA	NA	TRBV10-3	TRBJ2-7	TGTGCCATCAGTGAGTCGCGGAGTATCTACGAGCAGTACTTC	CAISESRSIYEQYF
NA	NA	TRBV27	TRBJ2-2	TGTGCCAGCAGATACCGGGACTCCCCGCCCGGGGAGCTGTTTTTT	CASRYRDSPPGELFF
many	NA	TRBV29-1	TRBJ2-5	TGCAGCGGGCTTAGAGGGCTGGGCGAGACCCAGTACTTC	CSGLRGLGETQYF
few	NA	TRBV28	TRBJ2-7	TGTGCCAGCAGTTTATCGCCCGGCGGAGCCTACGAGCAGTACTTC	CASSLSPGGAYEQYF
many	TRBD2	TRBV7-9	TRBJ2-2	TGTGCCAGCAGCTGGACTAGCGGGAGTGGCGCCGGGGAGCTGTTTTTT	CASSWTSGSGAGELFF
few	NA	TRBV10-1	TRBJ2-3	TGCGCCAGCAGTGAGACCCGCCGGGGTACGCAGTATTTT	CASSETRRGTQYF
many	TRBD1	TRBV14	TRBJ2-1	TGTGCCAGCAGCCAAGAACAGGGGGGTTTCGATGAGCAGTTCTTC	CASSQEQGGFDEQFF
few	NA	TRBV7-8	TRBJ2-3	TGTGCCAGCAGCTCACCTTTTGCCACAGATACGCAGTATTTT	CASSSPFATDTQYF
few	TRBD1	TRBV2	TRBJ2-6	TGTGCCAGCAGTAAACAGGGGACAGGTGGGGCCAACGTCCTGACTTTC	CASSKQGTGGANVLTF
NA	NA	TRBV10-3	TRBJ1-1	TGTGCCAACTCCGTAACAGAGAACACTGAAGCTTTCTTT	CANSVTENTEAFF
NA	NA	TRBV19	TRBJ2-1	TGTGCCAGTAGTATAGAAGGGCAGATAGCCTACAATGAGCAGTTCTTC	CASSIEGQIAYNEQFF
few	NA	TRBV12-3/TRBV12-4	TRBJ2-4	TGTGCCAGCAGTTGGGGACTAGCCAAAAACATTCAGTACTTC	CASSWGLAKNIQYF
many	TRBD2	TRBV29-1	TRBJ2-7	TGCAGCGTTGAAGAATCGGGGGGGCGCGACGAGCAGTACTTC	CSVEESGGRDEQYF
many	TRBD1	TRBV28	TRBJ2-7	TGTGCCAGCAAATTTCAGGGGGCCTACGAGCAGTACTTC	CASKFQGAYEQYF
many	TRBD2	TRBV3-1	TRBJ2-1	TGTGCCAGCAGCCACTATAGCGGGAGACGGAATGAGCAGTTCTTC	CASSHYSGRRNEQFF
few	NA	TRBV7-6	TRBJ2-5	TGTGCCAGCAGCTCCGGGCGGCTAGCGCTCTCCCAGGGGGAGACCCAGTACTTC	CASSSGRLALSQGETQYF
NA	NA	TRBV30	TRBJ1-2	TGTGCCTGGAGATCCTTTTCCCGGCTACAGGGCGGCTATGGCTACACCTTC	CAWRSFSRLQGGYGYTF
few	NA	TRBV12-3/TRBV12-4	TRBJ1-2	TGTGCCAGCAGTCCACAGGGCCTCTATGGCTACACCTTC	CASSPQGLYGYTF
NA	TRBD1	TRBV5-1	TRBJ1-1	TGCGCCAGCAGCTTAACAGGGGGCGTCGGCACTGAAGCTTTCTTT	CASSLTGGVGTEAFF
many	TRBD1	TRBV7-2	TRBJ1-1	TGTGCCAGCAGGGTAGGGGGCTACACTGAAGCTTTCTTT	CASRVGGYTEAFF